This T cell receptor (beta chain) came from a study of cytomegalovirus exposure and HLA in healthy donors. Findings of the study overall: A previous analysis found most TCR beta V segments productive roughly 87% or roughly 30% of the time. In most subjects, TCR beta sequences reportedly gave accurate predictions of HLA-A and HLA-B alleles. Highly shared sequence variants in one cluster were likely a sequencing artifact.

The study sampled nominally healthy donors, though unrecorded immune exposures were likely. Turning to this clone: Antigen unknown.

The PCR made use of 60 Vbeta and 13 Jbeta primers. TCRdb's table, derived via immunoSEQ multiplex PCR, lists solely in-frame clones and lacks some. This sample's table reports some 200,000 clones. Germline V lookup: CDR1 MDHEN, CDR2 SYDVKM. The CDR3 covers 14 residues. V was clipped by 6 bases and J by 4 bases, with 12 bases between them. Sequenced sample: PBMCs. The chain uses TRBV28 and TRBJ1-4; tentative D call: TRBD1 (5 bases). This receptor was obtained from a girl aged 2 to 9 in good health and CMV-seropositive. Written as DNA, the CDR3 is TGTGCCAGCAGCTCCGGGGGATTTAATGAAAAACTGTTTTTT. Protein sequence: CASSSGGFNEKLFF.